These T cell receptor beta chains were read from a single sample in a study of Ad26.COV2.S vaccination and SARS-CoV-2 variants. Clones were read by immunoSEQ multiplex PCR, and TCRdb kept only the in-frame ones, dropping some. This sample yields under 150,000 clones, of which roughly 88% are seen a single time; 5% belongs to the top ten. The specimen was peripheral blood, collected after recovery from COVID-19. These receptors were obtained from a human donor who had recovered from COVID-19. The CDR3 runs from the conserved cysteine through the conserved F or W. D genes are given only for firm matches. The size entry is marked missing in some rows and otherwise reads once, few, many or a size class.

NA	NA	TRBV2	TRBJ2-5	TGTGCCAGCAGCGGGGAGGAGACCCAGTACTTC	CASSGEETQYF
NA	TRBD1	TRBV2	TRBJ1-4	TGTGCCAGCAGTGCCCCCCGACTGACAGGGCTTTGGGAAAAACTGTTTTTT	CASSAPRLTGLWEKLFF
NA	TRBD1	TRBV19	TRBJ2-7	TGTGCCAGTAGTTCCGGGACAGGGTCATACGAGCAGTACTTC	CASSSGTGSYEQYF
once	NA	TRBV3-1/TRBV3-2	TRBJ2-7	TGTGCCAGCATGGAACAGGGTACCTACGAGCAGTACTTC	CASMEQGTYEQYF
NA	TRBD2	TRBV5-1	TRBJ2-7	TGCGCCAGCAGCCGCGGGGGGGCAATGACCTACGAGCAGTACTTC	CASSRGGAMTYEQYF
NA	TRBD1	TRBV7-9	TRBJ1-4	TGTGCCAGCAGCGCCGGGGGACAGTGGAATGAAAAACTGTTTTTT	CASSAGGQWNEKLFF
NA	NA	TRBV16	TRBJ2-7	TGTGCCAGCAGCCAAAGGTATCGGGGCGACGAGCAGTACTTC	CASSQRYRGDEQYF
NA	NA	TRBV14	TRBJ1-2	TGTGCCAGCAGCCTCCAGAACTATGGCTACACCTTC	CASSLQNYGYTF
NA	NA	TRBV30	TRBJ1-1	TGTGCCTGGATAATGATGAACACTGAAGCTTTCTTT	CAWIMMNTEAFF
NA	NA	TRBV6-5	TRBJ1-3	TGTGCCAGCGGCGGACAGAGCTCTGGAAACACCATATATTTT	CASGGQSSGNTIYF
once	TRBD1	TRBV2	TRBJ2-7	TGTGCCAGCAGTGAAGCGCGCGACAGGGGATACGAGCAGTACTTC	CASSEARDRGYEQYF
once	TRBD2	TRBV2	TRBJ2-5	TGTGCCAGCAGCGCCCAATGGGGTAGCGGGGGGATGAAGACCCAGTACTTC	CASSAQWGSGGMKTQYF
NA	NA	TRBV6-6	TRBJ1-1	TGTGCCAGCAGTTACAATCCGGTTTTCTCCTACTCGAATTCTTTCTTT	CASSYNPVFSYSNSFF
once	TRBD1	TRBV10-3	TRBJ1-3	TGTGCCATCCGAAAATCGACAGGGGCGGGCACCATATATTTT	CAIRKSTGAGTIYF
few	TRBD1	TRBV18	TRBJ2-3	TGTGCCAGCTCACCAGGGACAGCTCACAGGATCACAGATACGCAGTATTTT	CASSPGTAHRITDTQYF
NA	NA	TRBV21-1	TRBJ2-4	TGTGCCGGGCCGGATGGGGGCGCCGGAAACATTCAGTACTTC	CAGPDGGAGNIQYF
NA	TRBD1	TRBV7-9	TRBJ2-1	TGTGCCAGCAGCTTAGAACAGGGGGACTACAATGAGCAGTTCTTC	CASSLEQGDYNEQFF
NA	NA	TRBV6-2/TRBV6-3	TRBJ1-2	TGTGCCAGCAGTTACCACCCGACAGTCTATGGCTACACCTTC	CASSYHPTVYGYTF
NA	NA	TRBV6-2/TRBV6-3	TRBJ2-7	TGTGCCAGCAGTTACCTACGGGGGAGCTCCTACGAGCAGTACTTC	CASSYLRGSSYEQYF
NA	TRBD1	TRBV7-6	TRBJ2-7	TGTGCCAGCAGCTTTAGACAGGGAAGCTCCTACGAGCAGTACTTC	CASSFRQGSSYEQYF
NA	NA	TRBV7-9	TRBJ1-3	TGTGCCAGCAAGACAGGCCCGTCTGGAAACACCATATATTTT	CASKTGPSGNTIYF
NA	NA	TRBV19	TRBJ2-7	TGTGCCAGTAGTATTGGGGCAACCTACGAGCAGTACTTC	CASSIGATYEQYF
few	NA	TRBV7-9	TRBJ2-5	TGTGCCAGCAGCTTAACGGGTGGGGAGACCCAGTACTTC	CASSLTGGETQYF
NA	NA	TRBV24-1	TRBJ2-2	TGTGCCACCAGTGAAACACCCGGGGGATTCACCGGGGAGCTGTTTTTT	CATSETPGGFTGELFF
NA	TRBD1	TRBV6-5	TRBJ2-3	TGTGCCAGCAGAAGCCGGGACAGGGACCAGTATTTT	CASRSRDRDQYF
NA	TRBD1	TRBV5-3	TRBJ1-5	TGTGCCAGCGACAGGGTGGAATACAATCAGCCCCAGCATTTT	CASDRVEYNQPQHF
NA	TRBD2	TRBV7-2	TRBJ2-3	TGTGCCAGCAGCTTCTGGACTAGCGGGGGGGCAGGAGATACGCAGTATTTT	CASSFWTSGGAGDTQYF